These 5 T cell receptor beta chains were all obtained from the same sample, sequenced in a study of blood T cell repertoires in COVID-19. Method: immunoSEQ multiplex PCR; TCRdb's copy keeps in-frame clones and lacks some. Seen here are around 130,000 clones, about 85% observed once, and the top ten hold about 2%. Input material: peripheral blood. The receptors come from a man between 65 and 85 years old with acute or convalescent COVID-19.

The chain couples TRBV3-1 (or the pseudogene TRBV3-2) to TRBJ1-6; D gene uncertain. Germline CDR1 is LGHDT and CDR2 is YNNKEL (reference sequence). Trimming left V 0 bases short and J 4 bases short, with 7 bases between. The CDR3 totals 15 residues. CDR3 nucleotides: TGTGCCAGCAGCCAAGACAGCGTTTATAATTCACCCCTCCACTTT. Amino acid sequence: CASSQDSVYNSPLHF.

This rearrangement joins TRBV29-1 to TRBJ2-7; TRBD1 matches 9 bases. The CDR3 length is 13 residues. The J segment lost 3 bases and the V segment lost 4 bases, leaving 4 bases of the junction unmatched. Germline V gene data show CDR1 as SQVTM and CDR2 as ANQGSEA. CDR3 bases: TGCAGCGTTGGTGCGGGACAGGGCTACGAGCAGTACTTC. Translation: CSVGAGQGYEQYF.

The table lists this clone with a count of one. The chain combines TRBV6-1 with TRBJ1-6, with a tentative D call TRBD1 (5 bases). Germline CDR1 MNHNS, CDR2 SASEGT. The CDR3 runs 16 residues. The V gene lost 1 base and the J gene lost 7 bases, with 14 bases spanning the gap. This chain's CDR3 is CASSEGPQGANSPLHF. CDR3 DNA: TGTGCCAGCAGTGAAGGGCCCCAGGGTGCGAATTCACCCCTCCACTTT.

This clone has only a few counts. The chain employs TRBV7-3 and TRBJ2-1; a possible D gene is TRBD1 (6 bases). The CDR3 sequence is 13 residues long. The V end was cut by 8 bases, the J end by 6 bases, with 14 bases between. Looked up from germline, CDR1 is SGHTA and CDR2 is FQGTGA. CDR3 DNA: TGTGCCAGCGCTCCCGGGACAACCAATGAGCAGTTCTTC. Its translation: CASAPGTTNEQFF.

The chain employs TRBV9 and TRBJ2-3, with 7 bases identical to TRBD2. The CDR3 runs 16 residues. Germline assignment: CDR1 SGDLS and CDR2 YYNGEE. The V and J ends lost 0 bases and 3 bases, in that order; junction bases with no gene match: 7. CDR3 coding DNA: TGTGCCAGCAGCGTAGGCGGGGGAGTATTGACAGATACGCAGTATTTT. This gives the protein CASSVGGGVLTDTQYF.